The sequence of this T cell receptor (beta chain) was determined in a study of blood T cell repertoires in COVID-19. Study at large: Sample material is recorded as cDNA or gDNA derived from T cells, B-cell-depleted T cells, or PBMCs.

Sequencing was performed with immunoSEQ multiplex PCR; in TCRdb, only in-frame clones are kept and a portion is missing. Seen here are approximately 200,000 clones, around 81% observed once, and the top ten hold over 6.5%. V was cut by 1 base and J by 8 bases, with 9 bases left in between. The CDR3 runs 12 residues. Germline V gene data show CDR1 as SGHRS and CDR2 as YFSETQ. This clonotype originated in a man aged 35-49 years who had recovered from COVID-19. The chain has TRBV5-1 and TRBJ1-2; no definite D call. The sequencing sample was made of PBMCs or T cells enriched from blood (not recorded which). In DNA form, the CDR3 reads TGCGCCAGCAGCTTGTCAGTATCCGGCTACACCTTC. This sequence encodes CASSLSVSGYTF. Complete variable domain (other parts from reference TRBV5-1 and TRBJ1-2): KAGVTQTPRYLIKTRGQQVTLSCSPISGHRSVSWYQQTPGQGLQFLFEYFSETQRNKGNFPGRFSGRQFSNSRSEMNVSTLELGDSALYLCASSLSVSGYTFGSGTRLTVV.